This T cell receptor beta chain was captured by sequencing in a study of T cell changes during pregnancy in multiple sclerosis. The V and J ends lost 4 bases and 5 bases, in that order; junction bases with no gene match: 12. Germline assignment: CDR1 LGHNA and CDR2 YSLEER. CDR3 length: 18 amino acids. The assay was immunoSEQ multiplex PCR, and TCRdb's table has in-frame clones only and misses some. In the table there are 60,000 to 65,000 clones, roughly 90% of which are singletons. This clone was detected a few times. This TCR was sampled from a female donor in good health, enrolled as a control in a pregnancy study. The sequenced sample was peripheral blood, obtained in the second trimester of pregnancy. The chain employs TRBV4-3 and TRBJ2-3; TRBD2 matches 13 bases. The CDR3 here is CASSPTYTGLAGRDTQYF. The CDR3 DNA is TGCGCCAGCAGCCCGACCTATACGGGACTAGCGGGACGAGATACGCAGTATTTT.